This T cell receptor beta chain is from a study of control samples from healthy donors and cancer patients. The assay was immunoSEQ multiplex PCR, and TCRdb's table has in-frame clones only and misses some. The data contain around 250,000 clones, roughly four fifths of them singletons. V was pared by 2 bases and J by 9 bases, with 8 bases of the junction left unmatched. The CDR3 totals 16 residues. Germline V CDR1 and CDR2: SGHAT, FQNNGV. This TCR was sampled from a woman in her sixties with lung cancer. Sequencing was performed on PBMCs. V gene TRBV11-2 combines with J gene TRBJ2-1; TRBD2 agrees at 12 bases. The CDR3 protein is CASSLTLAGGPGEQFF. CDR3 coding DNA: TGTGCCAGCAGCTTAACCCTAGCGGGGGGGCCGGGTGAGCAGTTCTTC.